This TCR beta chain was sequenced during a study of shared clonotypes between healthy human individuals. Trimming took 6 bases from V and 8 from J; bases not matched to a gene: 13. Germline CDR1 reads MDHEN; CDR2 reads SYDVKM. This CDR3 comprises 15 residues. TCRdb's copy holds only in-frame clones and misses some; the assay was immunoSEQ multiplex PCR. The sample holds hundreds of thousands of clones, roughly three quarters seen once. V usage is TRBV28 and J usage is TRBJ1-2; 9 bases are a match to TRBD1. The specimen sequenced was PBMCs. The sequence was collected from a woman in her forties in good health. Some clones in this sample may be carry-over from other donors' samples. CDR3 protein: CASSSGGGQGRGYTF. CDR3 in DNA: TGTGCCAGCAGCTCCGGCGGGGGACAGGGCAGGGGCTACACCTTC.